This is a list of T cell receptor beta chains from one sample in a study of shared clonotypes between healthy human individuals. Sequencing was performed with immunoSEQ multiplex PCR; in TCRdb, only in-frame clones are kept and a portion is missing. The table records about 1.1 million clones, 70% to 85% of them present only once. The specimen sequenced was memory CD4+ T cells from PBMCs. These receptors all stem from a man younger than 35 in good health. Some clones in this sample may be carry-over from other donors' samples. Each CDR3 is given with its conserved first and last residue. Each record gives: V gene, D gene, clone size, J gene, CDR3 DNA, CDR3 protein. D genes are given only for firm matches. Part of the rows lack a size; the others show once, few, many or a class for expanded clones.

TRBV2	TRBD2	once	TRBJ2-1	TGTGCCAGCAACGGGAGGCGATACAATGAGCAGTTCTTC	CASNGRRYNEQFF
TRBV27	-	-	TRBJ2-5	TGTGCCAGCGGTGCACAGGGAGGAGAGACCCAGTACTTC	CASGAQGGETQYF
TRBV9	-	-	TRBJ1-2	TGTGCCAGCAGCGCACCCCTGGATGGCTACACCTTC	CASSAPLDGYTF
TRBV5-4	TRBD1	-	TRBJ2-7	TGTGCCAGCAGCTGGTACGACAGGGAAAACGGCGAGCAGTACTTC	CASSWYDRENGEQYF
TRBV11-2	TRBD1	-	TRBJ1-1	TGTGCCAGCAGGCCCGGGACAGGGACACGAAAAGCTTTCTTT	CASRPGTGTRKAFF
TRBV7-9	-	-	TRBJ1-2	TGTGCCAGCAGCATTACACCTGCTGGCTACACCTTC	CASSITPAGYTF
TRBV2	-	-	TRBJ1-5	TGTGCCAGCAAGTGGTCCGGGAATAGCAATCAGCCCCAGCATTTT	CASKWSGNSNQPQHF
TRBV5-6	-	few	TRBJ2-1	TGTGCCAGCAGCCCCCTTGGTCAGGCAGGGACGAAGCAGTTCTTC	CASSPLGQAGTKQFF
TRBV5-1	-	-	TRBJ1-1	TGCGCCAGCAGCTTGTCACGACCGGGGAACACTGAAGCTTTCTTT	CASSLSRPGNTEAFF
TRBV4-2	TRBD2	-	TRBJ2-2	TGTGCCAGCAGCCGGGGAGCGGGAGCGGTCACCGGGGAGCTGTTTTTT	CASSRGAGAVTGELFF
TRBV7-2	TRBD1	-	TRBJ2-6	TGTGCCAGCAGCCGGCAGGGGGCCCTTGACTCTGGGGCCAACGTCCTGACTTTC	CASSRQGALDSGANVLTF
TRBV6-1	-	-	TRBJ2-1	TGTGCCAGCAGTGAACCGATAGAGCAGTTCTTC	CASSEPIEQFF
TRBV28	-	-	TRBJ1-5	TGTGCCACCGGGGGCAGGGTCACCTATAGCAATCAGCCCCAGCATTTT	CATGGRVTYSNQPQHF
TRBV18	-	-	TRBJ1-2	TGTGCCAACTCACCGGCACGAGTGGAGGGCGGCTACACCTTC	CANSPARVEGGYTF
TRBV28	-	few	TRBJ2-3	TGTGCCAGCAGTTTCGGTTATGTCGGGAGAAGCACAGATACGCAGTATTTT	CASSFGYVGRSTDTQYF
TRBV7-3	TRBD2	-	TRBJ2-1	TGTGCCAGCAACTCTCCTACTAGCGGGCCCTACAATGAGCAGTTCTTC	CASNSPTSGPYNEQFF
TRBV11-2	-	-	TRBJ1-1	TGTGCCAGCAGCTTAGTGGGGATGAACACTGAAGCTTTCTTT	CASSLVGMNTEAFF
TRBV28	-	few	TRBJ1-2	TGTGCCAGCAGTTTAGTGCGGGGTAACTATGGCTACACCTTC	CASSLVRGNYGYTF
TRBV5-6	-	-	TRBJ1-2	TGTGCCAGCAGCTTGGTTTCGGGGGCCTTTGGCTACACCTTC	CASSLVSGAFGYTF
TRBV6-1	-	few	TRBJ1-1	TGTGCCAGCAGTGAAGTGCAGGATACTGAAGCTTTCTTT	CASSEVQDTEAFF
TRBV30	-	few	TRBJ2-5	TGTGCCTGGGTGACTAAGGAGACCCAGTACTTC	CAWVTKETQYF
TRBV2	-	-	TRBJ1-3	TGTGCCAGCATCAAGGAGGGAGGTTCCTCTGGAAACACCATATATTTT	CASIKEGGSSGNTIYF
TRBV4-1	-	-	TRBJ1-5	TGCGCCAGCAGCCAAGAGAGGACAGGCAATCAGCCCCAGCATTTT	CASSQERTGNQPQHF
TRBV5-4	-	-	TRBJ2-5	TGTGCCAGCAGCATCCAGGGGGGAGAGACCCAGTACTTC	CASSIQGGETQYF
TRBV7-2	-	-	TRBJ1-5	TGTGCCAGCAGCTTAGAGGCAGGGGATCAGCCCCAGCATTTT	CASSLEAGDQPQHF
TRBV5-1	-	-	TRBJ2-2	TGCGCCAGCAGCTTTTCGACAGGAAACACCGGGGAGCTGTTTTTT	CASSFSTGNTGELFF
TRBV19	-	few	TRBJ1-1	TGTGCCAGTAGTATAGATCTAGGGGCCGCTTTCTTT	CASSIDLGAAFF
TRBV11-2	TRBD1	few	TRBJ1-2	TGTGCCAGCAGCCCCCCAGGGGGAGGCTACACCTTC	CASSPPGGGYTF
TRBV28	-	few	TRBJ1-5	TGTGCCAGCACTCCAGATCAGCCCCAGCATTTT	CASTPDQPQHF
TRBV7-3	-	-	TRBJ2-7	TGTGCCAGCAGCTTACAGGGGTCCACTACCTACGAGCAGTACTTC	CASSLQGSTTYEQYF
TRBV7-2	-	-	TRBJ2-3	TGTGCCAGCAGCTCCTACAGGGGCACAGATACGCAGTATTTT	CASSSYRGTDTQYF
TRBV18	-	-	TRBJ2-3	TGTGCCAGCTCACCGGAAGGGGAGGGCACAGATACGCAGTATTTT	CASSPEGEGTDTQYF
TRBV7-9	TRBD2	once	TRBJ2-1	TGTGCCAGCAGCCACTTAGCGGGAGCTGGCAATGAGCAGTTCTTC	CASSHLAGAGNEQFF
TRBV6-6	-	-	TRBJ1-5	TGTGCCAGCAGTTTCCCTCAGGGGAGCAATCAGCCCCAGCATTTT	CASSFPQGSNQPQHF
TRBV6-6	-	few	TRBJ1-2	TGTGCCAGCAGGTCTTGGGACGGATGGGACTATGGCTACACCTTC	CASRSWDGWDYGYTF
TRBV5-1	TRBD2	-	TRBJ2-5	TGCGCCAGCAGCGCCGGGACTAGCAGCGCCCAAGAGACCCAGTACTTC	CASSAGTSSAQETQYF
TRBV25-1	TRBD1	-	TRBJ2-7	TGTGCCAGCAGTGCACCGGGACAGGGCTACGAGCAGTACTTC	CASSAPGQGYEQYF
TRBV5-1	-	-	TRBJ1-3	TGCGCCAGCAGCTTTAAACCGGATGGCCCCTCTGGAAACACCATATATTTT	CASSFKPDGPSGNTIYF
TRBV7-2	-	-	TRBJ1-1	TGTGCCAGCAGATTGGGGACTGAAGCTTTCTTT	CASRLGTEAFF
TRBV2	TRBD2	-	TRBJ2-7	TGTGCCAGCAAACTAGCGGGAGGGCAGTACTTC	CASKLAGGQYF
TRBV2	-	-	TRBJ2-6	TGTGCCAGCAGTGAGGTCCATTACATACAAAGTCGGGCCAACGTCCTGACTTTC	CASSEVHYIQSRANVLTF